The 5 T cell receptor beta chains given below trace back to one sample, sequenced in a study of T cell responses to AZD1222 COVID-19 vaccine. Some clones are missing from TCRdb's copy, which holds only in-frame ones; the method was immunoSEQ multiplex PCR. The profile shows 150,000 to 180,000 clones, more than 90% of them singletons. This material consisted of peripheral blood, taken on day 0 of AZD1222 vaccination. The receptors come from an adult in good health.

This clone was recorded only once. This rearrangement joins TRBV6-6 to TRBJ1-3; 7 bases match TRBD1. This CDR3 spans 17 amino acids. J was trimmed by 4 bases and V by 6 bases; bases with no gene match: 15. Germline assignment: CDR1 MNHNY and CDR2 SVGAGI (reference sequence). The CDR3 DNA follows: TGTGCCAGCAGCCGAATTATAGGACAGGCCCCAGGAAACACCATATATTTT. This translates into CASSRIIGQAPGNTIYF.

The chain uses TRBV7-9 and TRBJ1-4; D is unclear. Trimming stripped 5 bases from V and 7 bases from J, with 17 bases between. This CDR3 has 15 residues. CDR1 is SEHNR and CDR2 is FQNEAQ in the germline V gene (reference sequence). CDR3 bases: TGTGCCAGCAGCCCGGACGGAGTGGCGCTTGAAAAACTGTTTTTT. Translated: CASSPDGVALEKLFF.

The chain couples TRBV5-6 to TRBJ1-6; D not certain. Germline CDR1 is SGHDT and CDR2 is YYEEEE. The V end lost 4 bases, the J end lost 5 bases, and 4 bases lay between the germline ends. The CDR3 contains 12 residues. The CDR3 nucleotides read TGTGCCAGCAGCCTAAATAATTCACCCCTCCACTTT. This gives the protein CASSLNNSPLHF.

The count of this clone is one. The J gene is TRBJ2-7, the V gene TRBV27, with D perhaps TRBD2 (6 bases). The V gene lost 3 bases and the J gene lost 4 bases, with 10 bases spanning the gap. The CDR3 runs to 13 residues. Germline V gene data show CDR1 as MNHEY and CDR2 as SMNVEV (reference sequence). In DNA form, the CDR3 reads TGTGCCAGCAGTTTCTTTGGGGGGTACGAGCAGTACTTC. Translated, it gives CASSFFGGYEQYF.

The CDR3, as DNA: TGTGCCAGCAGCTTAGGGGTCAGGGCCCTAACCACAGATACGCAGTATTTT. It is translated as CASSLGVRALTTDTQYF. The chain has TRBV11-2 and TRBJ2-3; a weak D match, TRBD1 (5 bases). This CDR3 contains 17 residues. V gave up 1 base and J gave up 2 bases, with 16 bases separating them. Germline-derived CDR1 and CDR2 are SGHAT and FQNNGV.